The 29 T cell receptor beta chains given below trace back to one sample, sequenced in a study of shared clonotypes between healthy human individuals. Generated by immunoSEQ multiplex PCR, the TCRdb table keeps only in-frame clones and is missing some. The profile shows 2 million to 3 million clones, roughly nine tenths of them singletons. The sample was naive CD4+ T cells sorted from blood. The sample's subset: CD45RA+ positively selected. Every receptor here comes from a man younger than 35 in good health.

The chain links TRBV18 to TRBJ1-5, with no clear D. V was shortened by 0 bases and J by 6 bases, with 6 bases between the two germline ends. This CDR3 has 13 residues. Germline CDR1 is KGHSH and CDR2 is LQKENI. The CDR3 loop reads CASSPPGGQPQHF. The DNA of the CDR3 is TGTGCCAGCTCACCACCCGGCGGTCAGCCCCAGCATTTT.

The CDR3 DNA reads TGTGCCAGCAGTTCGGCTAGCGGGGTTGAGCAGTACTTC. As protein: CASSSASGVEQYF. The rearrangement links TRBV27 to TRBJ2-7; TRBD2 aligns across 9 bases. The CDR3 is made up of 13 amino acids. The V gene end was trimmed by 4 bases and the J gene end by 7 bases; junction bases not matched to a gene: 5. Germline CDR1 is MNHEY and CDR2 is SMNVEV (reference sequence).

Concerning this clone itself: This sample also contains other DNA sequences that code for the same CDR3. J is TRBJ1-2 and V is TRBV28; D gene unclear. The CDR3 is 11 amino acids. V dropped 4 bases and J dropped 0 bases, with 0 bases sitting between them. Germline CDR1 MDHEN, CDR2 SYDVKM. The CDR3 is CASSSNYGYTF. Here the CDR3 DNA reads TGTGCCAGCAGTTCTAACTATGGCTACACCTTC.

The V call is TRBV5-1, the J call TRBJ1-1; perhaps TRBD1 as D (6 bases). The CDR3 spans 14 residues. Trimming removed 4 bases from V and 5 bases from J, with 15 bases in between. Per germline, CDR1 SGHRS and CDR2 YFSETQ. The CDR3 is CASSITGRITEAFF. CDR3 nucleotide sequence: TGCGCCAGCAGCATCACAGGGCGAATTACTGAAGCTTTCTTT.

The chain recombines TRBV11-2 with TRBJ2-7; 8 bases agree with TRBD1. CDR1 and CDR2 from the germline V gene are SGHAT and FQNNGV. The CDR3 runs 13 residues. V was pared by 5 bases and J by 4 bases, with 4 bases of the junction left unmatched. The CDR3, as DNA: TGTGCCAGCAGCCGGACAGGGTCATACGAGCAGTACTTC. Its protein is CASSRTGSYEQYF. Full variable domain (remainder filled in from reference TRBV11-2 and TRBJ2-7): EAGVAQSPRYKIIEKRQSVAFWCNPISGHATLYWYQQILGQGPKLLIQFQNNGVVDDSQLPKDRFSAERLKGVDSTLKIQPAKLEDSAVYLCASSRTGSYEQYFGPGTRLTVT.

The chain links TRBV27 to TRBJ2-3; D might be TRBD2 (6 bases). Germline values: CDR1 MNHEY, CDR2 SMNVEV (reference sequence). The CDR3 consists of 16 residues. The V end lost 6 bases, the J end lost 8 bases, and 24 bases lay between the germline ends. CDR3 sequence: CASSRSVAELGTTQYF. The CDR3 bases are TGTGCCAGCAGCCGATCAGTAGCGGAGCTAGGGACTACGCAGTATTTT.

The chain is built from TRBV10-3 and TRBJ2-2, with 7 bases that match TRBD2. Trimming cost V 0 bases and J 0 bases; bases outside gene matches: 1. Looked up from germline, CDR1 is ENHRY and CDR2 is SYGVKD. The CDR3 loop spans 16 amino acids. CDR3 sequence reads: CAISESLATNTGELFF. The DNA of the CDR3 is TGTGCCATCAGTGAGTCACTAGCGACGAACACCGGGGAGCTGTTTTTT.

The chain recombines TRBV7-9 with TRBJ2-5; 8 bases fit TRBD2. Germline CDR1 and CDR2: SEHNR and FQNEAQ (reference sequence). The length of the CDR3 is 16 residues. Trimming cost V 5 bases and J 2 bases; bases outside gene matches: 10. The DNA for the CDR3 is TGTGCCAGCAGCCCCCGGACCACTAGCGGTCAAGAGACCCAGTACTTC. It encodes CASSPRTTSGQETQYF.

The V and J genes are TRBV11-3 and TRBJ1-1; a weak D match, TRBD1 (5 bases). The germline V gene has CDR1 SGHNT and CDR2 YENEEA. V lost 4 bases and J lost 5, with 14 bases in between. This CDR3 is built from 14 residues. CDR3 residues: CASSSSGGGTEAFF. The CDR3 DNA sequence: TGTGCCAGCAGCTCAAGTGGCGGGGGGACTGAAGCTTTCTTT. Full variable domain (missing parts from reference TRBV11-3 and TRBJ1-1): EAGVVQSPRYKIIEKKQPVAFWCNPISGHNTLYWYLQNLGQGPELLIRYENEEAVDDSQLPKDRFSAERLKGVDSTLKIQPAELGDSAVYLCASSSSGGGTEAFFGQGTRLTVV.

This clone has just one count. This chain uses TRBV6-1 with TRBJ1-3; D is perhaps TRBD1 (6 bases). This CDR3 is built from 15 residues. Looked up from germline, CDR1 is MNHNS and CDR2 is SASEGT. Trimming left V 5 bases short and J 0 bases short, with 11 bases between. The CDR3 spells CASSSKGGSGNTIYF. The CDR3 coding sequence is TGTGCCAGCAGTTCCAAGGGGGGCTCTGGAAACACCATATATTTT.

This clone was picked up a small number of times. V and J are TRBV29-1 and TRBJ1-1, with unresolved D. This CDR3 has 13 amino acids. V lost 6 bases and J 0 bases, leaving 11 bases between the germline ends. CDR1 and CDR2 from the germline V gene are SQVTM and ANQGSEA. This CDR3 reads CSVEKTVNTEAFF. The CDR3 DNA reads as TGCAGCGTGGAAAAAACCGTGAACACTGAAGCTTTCTTT.

The chain is built from TRBV6-6 and TRBJ1-1; D is unclear. Looked up from germline, CDR1 is MNHNY and CDR2 is SVGAGI (reference sequence). This CDR3 comprises 13 residues. Trimming shortened V by 2 bases and J by 1 base, and 5 bases separated the two germline ends. CDR3 sequence reads: CASSYLRNTEAFF. DNA for the CDR3: TGTGCCAGCAGTTACCTAAGGAACACTGAAGCTTTCTTT.

In its sample, this clone was seen once. This chain uses TRBV30 with TRBJ1-6; D uncertain. The CDR3 has 13 amino acids. The V and J ends lost 3 bases and 10 bases respectively, with 13 bases between them. Germline CDR1 reads GTSNPN; CDR2 reads SVGIG (reference sequence). The CDR3 loop is CAWRTSVPSPLHF. The CDR3 DNA is TGTGCCTGGAGAACCTCGGTGCCCTCACCCCTCCACTTT.

The chain uses TRBV9 and TRBJ1-1; D remains ambiguous. In germline, CDR1 is SGDLS, CDR2 YYNGEE. This CDR3 is 16 amino acids long. V gave up 0 bases and J gave up 0 bases, with 12 bases separating them. The CDR3 reads CASSVGRGSMNTEAFF. The CDR3 DNA follows: TGTGCCAGCAGCGTAGGAAGAGGCAGCATGAACACTGAAGCTTTCTTT.

DNA of the CDR3: TGCGCCAGCAGCTTCGACGGAAAGAACACTGAAGCTTTCTTT. Its protein is CASSFDGKNTEAFF. The chain has TRBV5-1 and TRBJ1-1; D remains ambiguous. Deletions cut 2 bases from V and 1 base from J, with 9 bases between. CDR1 is SGHRS and CDR2 is YFSETQ in the germline V gene. This CDR3 comprises 14 residues.

Worth noting for this clone: At the DNA level, this CDR3 is encoded by other sequences in the same sample as well. The chain combines TRBV18 with TRBJ2-1; 9 bases are a match to TRBD2. J gave up 7 bases and V 1 base, and 2 bases lay outside the gene matches. The CDR3 loop spans 14 amino acids. The germline CDR1 and CDR2 sequences are KGHSH and LQKENI. As DNA, the CDR3 is TGTGCCAGCTCACCACTAGCGGGAGATAATGAGCAGTTCTTC. Translating it yields CASSPLAGDNEQFF.

The rearrangement uses TRBV6-1 and TRBJ1-1; TRBD1 might be the D (5 bases). Trimming took 6 bases from V and 5 from J, leaving 16 bases between them. Germline CDR1 MNHNS, CDR2 SASEGT. This CDR3 is 14 amino acids long. The CDR3 protein is CASRDQGSRTEAFF. DNA for the CDR3: TGTGCCAGCAGGGACCAGGGAAGCAGGACTGAAGCTTTCTTT.

The chain is built from TRBV21-1 and TRBJ2-1; TRBD2 is taken as the D call from the table, unchecked against the DNA. TRBV21-1 counts as a pseudogene. The CDR3 has 17 residues. The chain's CDR3 is CASVRLGRAHSYNEQFF. CDR3 DNA sequence: TGTGCCAGCGTCCGACTAGGGCGGGCCCACTCCTACAATGAGCAGTTCTTC.

The chain combines TRBV9 with TRBJ2-3; 8 positions agree with TRBD2. The CDR3 contains 15 residues. V trimming: 3 bases; J trimming: 0 bases; junction bases outside the gene matches: 3. CDR1 and CDR2 from the germline V gene are SGDLS and YYNGEE. CDR3 amino acids: CASSASGQSTDTQYF. For the CDR3, the DNA is TGTGCCAGCAGCGCTAGCGGGCAGAGCACAGATACGCAGTATTTT.

This chain uses TRBV28 with TRBJ1-1, with TRBD1 identical over 7 bases. V trimming: 7 bases; J trimming: 5 bases; junction bases outside the gene matches: 13. The CDR3 has 15 residues. The V gene's germline CDR1 is MDHEN and CDR2 SYDVKM. The CDR3 is CASTFGDRGKTEAFF. As DNA, the CDR3 is TGTGCCAGCACCTTTGGGGACAGAGGAAAGACTGAAGCTTTCTTT.

This chain connects TRBV6-1 to TRBJ1-4, with a possible D match to TRBD1 (5 bases). The V gene's germline CDR1 is MNHNS and CDR2 SASEGT. CDR3 length equals 13 residues. Trimming pared 4 bases from V and 13 bases from J, leaving 16 bases between. The CDR3 DNA follows: TGTGCCAGCAGTGTCGCGGCCCAGGGTGGACTGTTTTTT. Its protein product is CASSVAAQGGLFF.

The chain links TRBV7-9 to TRBJ2-5; D might be TRBD2 (5 bases). This CDR3 comprises 13 residues. Trimming removed 6 bases at V and 0 bases at J, with 8 bases between. From germline, CDR1 is SEHNR and CDR2 FQNEAQ (reference sequence). The CDR3 DNA is TGTGCCAGCAGGTCCGGGAACCAAGAGACCCAGTACTTC. Amino acids: CASRSGNQETQYF.

The rearrangement uses TRBV4-3 and TRBJ2-2; 12 bases match TRBD2. After removal of 4 bases from V and 6 bases from J, the junction contained 6 bases not matched to a gene. Germline values: CDR1 LGHNA, CDR2 YSLEER. The CDR3 totals 16 residues. For the CDR3, the DNA is TGCGCCAGCAGCCTAGCTAGCGGGAGGGCCGCCGGGGAGCTGTTTTTT. Protein: CASSLASGRAAGELFF.

The chain joins TRBV5-1 to TRBJ2-7, with D uncertain. The CDR3 runs 13 residues. Looked up from germline, CDR1 is SGHRS and CDR2 is YFSETQ. With 4 bases removed from V and 0 bases from J, the gap between germline ends came to 8 bases. CDR3 coding DNA: TGCGCCAGCAGCGTACTTGGCTCCTACGAGCAGTACTTC. Protein sequence: CASSVLGSYEQYF. Using reference TRBV5-1 and TRBJ2-7 for the parts outside the CDR3, the full variable domain is KAGVTQTPRYLIKTRGQQVTLSCSPISGHRSVSWYQQTPGQGLQFLFEYFSETQRNKGNFPGRFSGRQFSNSRSEMNVSTLELGDSALYLCASSVLGSYEQYFGPGTRLTVT.

This chain links TRBV5-1 with TRBJ1-3; TRBD1 matches 8 bases. This CDR3 region has 14 residues. CDR1 and CDR2 from the germline V gene are SGHRS and YFSETQ. With 2 bases clipped from V and 6 bases from J, the junction kept 4 bases outside the gene matches. The CDR3 reads CASSFDRGSNTIYF. CDR3 coding DNA: TGCGCCAGCAGCTTTGACAGGGGTTCAAACACCATATATTTT.

The chain employs TRBV6-1 and TRBJ1-4; 8 bases are a match to TRBD1. After removal of 3 bases from V and 8 bases from J, the junction contained 8 bases not matched to a gene. Germline V CDR1 and CDR2: MNHNS, SASEGT. The CDR3 sequence is 15 residues long. CDR3 coding DNA: TGTGCCAGCAGTGAGTTGCGACAGGGGCACGAAAAACTGTTTTTT. Amino acids: CASSELRQGHEKLFF.

This clone showed up just a few times. The chain links TRBV29-1 to TRBJ1-1, with 8 bases matching TRBD1. The germline V gene encodes CDR1 SQVTM and CDR2 ANQGSEA. CDR3 size: 14 residues. V shed 1 base, J shed 4 bases, and the junction held 5 bases outside the gene matches. The chain's CDR3 is CSVEVTGEVTEAFF. CDR3 in DNA: TGCAGCGTTGAAGTGACAGGGGAAGTCACTGAAGCTTTCTTT. The whole variable domain, filled in from reference TRBV29-1 and TRBJ1-1, reads SAVISQKPSRDICQRGTSLTIQCQVDSQVTMMFWYRQQPGQSLTLIATANQGSEATYESGFVIDKFPISRPNLTFSTLTVSNMSPEDSSIYLCSVEVTGEVTEAFFGQGTRLTVV.

V usage is TRBV2 and J usage is TRBJ1-1; 7 bases are shared with TRBD1. Germline trimming cut 6 bases from V and 0 bases from J; bases unmatched to any gene: 4. This CDR3 region has 14 residues. Germline CDR1 and CDR2: SNHLY and FYNNEI. The CDR3, as DNA: TGTGCCAGCAGCAGGGGGGTGATGAACACTGAAGCTTTCTTT. This codes for CASSRGVMNTEAFF.

The V gene is TRBV30, the J gene TRBJ1-2, with a possible D match to TRBD1 (6 bases). The CDR3 length is 15 residues. Trimming took off 1 base at V and 12 bases at J, with 24 bases between the two ends. CDR1 and CDR2 from the germline V gene are GTSNPN and SVGIG (reference sequence). In DNA form, the CDR3 reads TGTGCCTGGAGTGATTGGGGTTCGGGGGGCGCGAGGAACACCTTC. Its translation: CAWSDWGSGGARNTF.